The 2 T cell receptor beta chains below come from one sample, sequenced in a study of STAT3 mutations in large granular lymphocyte leukemia. Study outcomes and limitations: At least one immunodominant TCR beta clonotype appeared in every T-cell large granular lymphocyte leukemia patient.

These TCRs are of unknown antigen specificity. This table comes from immunoSEQ multiplex PCR, and its TCRdb copy is limited to in-frame clones, with some not included. Among roughly 10,000 clones listed, 87% were seen once. The source material was peripheral blood mononuclear cells. Receptors originate from a man aged 60-69 years with T-cell large granular lymphocyte leukemia. Some clones in this sample may be carry-over from other donors' samples.

The chain carries TRBV5-1 and TRBJ2-7, with a weak D call TRBD2 (5 bases). V was clipped by 3 bases and J by 0 bases, with 10 bases between them. The CDR3 totals 14 residues. Germline CDR1 SGHRS, CDR2 YFSETQ. The CDR3 is CASSSSDYSYEQYF. DNA for the CDR3: TGCGCCAGCAGCTCGTCCGACTACTCCTACGAGCAGTACTTC.

In this sample, this clone turned up a few times. This rearrangement joins TRBV6-1 to TRBJ1-5; possible D gene TRBD1, 5 bases. The CDR3 has 13 amino acids. Germline V gene lookup returns CDR1 MNHNS and CDR2 SASEGT. V lost 5 bases, J lost 5 bases, and 10 bases lay in between. CDR3: CASSSMGDQPQHF. The CDR3 DNA is TGTGCCAGCAGTTCCATGGGGGATCAGCCCCAGCATTTT.